This paragraph covers one T cell receptor beta chain sequence. This specimen belongs to a study of control samples from healthy donors and cancer patients. Generated by immunoSEQ multiplex PCR, the TCRdb table keeps only in-frame clones and is missing some. The table has 350,000 to 450,000 clones, around nine tenths seen once. Between the trimmed V and J ends, which lost 1 base and 5 bases, there was a span of 20 bases. The CDR3 covers 17 residues. Germline CDR1 is SGHTA and CDR2 is FQGNSA. The genes are TRBV7-2 and TRBJ1-1; D might be TRBD1 (6 bases). Specimen: PBMCs. This receptor was obtained from a man in his forties or fifties with head and neck cancer. Written as DNA, the CDR3 is TGTGCCAGCAGCTTAGGAAGCCGGGGGGCCAGGAAGACTGAAGCTTTCTTT. Residues: CASSLGSRGARKTEAFF. Together with reference TRBV7-2 and TRBJ1-1, the CDR3 gives the full variable domain: GAGVSQSPSNKVTEKGKDVELRCDPISGHTALYWYRQSLGQGLEFLIYFQGNSAPDKSGLPSDRFSAERTGGSVSTLTIQRTQQEDSAVYLCASSLGSRGARKTEAFFGQGTRLTVV.